The clone carrying this T cell receptor beta chain was detected only a few times. The source of the sample is a study of blood T cell repertoires in COVID-19. As for the study in general: The analysed material was cDNA or gDNA that came from T cells, B-cell-depleted T cells, or PBMCs.

Cohort assignment relied on participant-reported clinical history. Donors in Cohort 3 who had recovered were those with two negative PCRs, healthcare professional clearance, or resolution of their symptoms. This CDR3 comprises 15 residues. The V end lost 2 bases, the J end lost 4 bases, and 14 bases lay between the germline ends. CDR1 and CDR2 from the germline V gene are MNHEY and SVGEGT. The repertoire was sequenced with immunoSEQ multiplex PCR; TCRdb's copy has only in-frame clones and lacks some. This table holds roughly 310,000 clones, about nine tenths found once. The chain joins TRBV6-2 or TRBV6-3 to TRBJ2-5; possible D gene TRBD2, 5 bases. Source material: PBMCs or T cells enriched from blood (not recorded which). This clonotype was sampled from a woman aged 40 to 50 who had recovered from COVID-19. In DNA, the CDR3 is TGTGCCAGCAGTTACGCTGGGGAAGGAGGAGAGACCCAGTACTTC. It is translated as CASSYAGEGGETQYF.